A single sample gave rise to the 17 T cell receptor beta chains below, sequenced in a study of blood T cell repertoires in COVID-19. Data came from immunoSEQ multiplex PCR; TCRdb stores just in-frame clones and leaves some out. The top ten clones hold roughly 7.8% of a sample with about 330,000 clones, approximately 85% of them seen once. Input material: peripheral blood. Receptor source: a human donor in a cohort sampled during active COVID-19.

The chain has TRBV6-5 and TRBJ2-3; D unresolved. Between the trimmed V and J ends, which lost 7 bases and 2 bases, there was a span of 10 bases. Germline CDR1 MNHEY, CDR2 SVGAGI. The CDR3 consists of 13 residues. Here the CDR3 reads CASKVQVTDTQYF. As DNA, the CDR3 is TGTGCCAGCAAGGTCCAGGTCACAGATACGCAGTATTTT.

The chain carries TRBV18 and TRBJ2-1; possible D gene TRBD2, 7 bases. The CDR3 contains 15 residues. Germline lookup yields CDR1 KGHSH and CDR2 LQKENI. With 2 bases removed from V and 5 bases from J, the gap between germline ends came to 13 bases. The CDR3 DNA sequence: TGTGCCAGCTCACCAATGAAGGGGGGGGACAATGAGCAGTTCTTC. The encoded protein is CASSPMKGGDNEQFF.

The J gene is TRBJ2-7, the V gene TRBV5-1, with D possibly being TRBD1 (6 bases). Germline loops: CDR1 SGHRS, CDR2 YFSETQ. V lost 2 bases, J lost 2 bases, and 11 bases lay in between. The CDR3 is 14 residues long. This CDR3 reads CASSFQGHPYEQYF. The CDR3 DNA reads TGCGCCAGCAGCTTCCAGGGGCATCCCTACGAGCAGTACTTC. The whole variable domain, filled in from reference TRBV5-1 and TRBJ2-7, reads KAGVTQTPRYLIKTRGQQVTLSCSPISGHRSVSWYQQTPGQGLQFLFEYFSETQRNKGNFPGRFSGRQFSNSRSEMNVSTLELGDSALYLCASSFQGHPYEQYFGPGTRLTVT.

The gene calls are TRBV6-5 and TRBJ1-4; the match to TRBD1 covers 8 bases. The germline V gene has CDR1 MNHEY and CDR2 SVGAGI. The CDR3 spans 13 residues. The J segment lost 6 bases and the V segment lost 6 bases, leaving 3 bases of the junction unmatched. This chain's CDR3 is CASRDREDEKLFF. CDR3 DNA sequence: TGTGCCAGCAGGGACAGGGAGGATGAAAAACTGTTTTTT.

The DNA of the CDR3 is TGTGCCTGTAGGCGGGAGACCCAGTACTTC. This translates into CACRRETQYF. The chain uses TRBV6-5 and TRBJ2-5; D is uncertain. Between the trimmed V and J ends, which lost 11 bases and 5 bases, there was a span of 9 bases. CDR1 is MNHEY and CDR2 is SVGAGI in the germline V gene. There are 10 residues in the CDR3.

The V gene is TRBV7-8, the J gene TRBJ1-5; D is unresolved. V was shortened by 3 bases and J by 7 bases, with 7 bases between the two germline ends. The CDR3 length is 12 residues. CDR1 is SGHVS, CDR2 FQNEAQ, per germline. CDR3 loop: CASSLEGQPQHF. The CDR3 DNA reads as TGTGCCAGCAGCTTGGAGGGACAGCCCCAGCATTTT.

The rearrangement joins TRBV15 to TRBJ1-3; 9 bases are a match to TRBD1. This CDR3 is 15 amino acids long. The germline V gene encodes CDR1 LNHNV and CDR2 YYDKDF (reference sequence). The J segment lost 6 bases and the V segment lost 8 bases, leaving 11 bases of the junction unmatched. The DNA for the CDR3 is TGTGCCACCCGGACAGGGGAGCGAGTTGAAAACACCATATATTTT. It yields the protein CATRTGERVENTIYF.

This chain links TRBV5-1 with TRBJ1-6; D remains unclear. V dropped 4 bases and J dropped 5 bases, with 7 bases sitting between them. CDR3 size: 13 residues. CDR1 is SGHRS, CDR2 YFSETQ, per germline. This CDR3 reads CASSGSDNSPLHF. The DNA of the CDR3 is TGCGCCAGCAGCGGTTCGGATAATTCACCCCTCCACTTT.

The chain joins TRBV7-9 to TRBJ2-1; TRBD2 matches at 10 bases. CDR1 and CDR2 (germline): SEHNR, FQNEAQ (reference sequence). V lost 0 bases, J lost 8 bases, and 7 bases stayed unmatched. The CDR3 spans 16 residues. The CDR3 region is CASSLAERGGLYEQFF. The CDR3 nucleotides read TGTGCCAGCAGCTTAGCCGAGCGGGGGGGCCTATATGAGCAGTTCTTC.

The chain combines TRBV9 with TRBJ2-1; 7 positions agree with TRBD2. Trimming cost V 2 bases and J 12 bases; bases outside gene matches: 14. This CDR3 has 15 residues. Germline CDR1 is SGDLS and CDR2 is YYNGEE. CDR3 DNA: TGTGCCAGCAGCGTGGGCCCGACGGGCCCGGGGGGGCAGTTCTTC. Amino acid sequence: CASSVGPTGPGGQFF.

V and J are TRBV7-2 and TRBJ2-5; 8 bases agree with TRBD2. V trimming: 5 bases; J trimming: 4 bases; junction bases outside the gene matches: 3. The CDR3 runs to 13 residues. Per germline, CDR1 SGHTA and CDR2 FQGNSA. As DNA, the CDR3 is TGTGCCAGCAGCGAGGGACTAGTAGAGACCCAGTACTTC. It translates to CASSEGLVETQYF.

The chain links TRBV20-1 to TRBJ1-1; D gene ambiguous. V was cut by 4 bases and J by 6 bases, with 9 bases left in between. This CDR3 is built from 11 residues. CDR1 and CDR2 from the germline V gene are DFQATT and SNEGSKA (reference sequence). The CDR3 DNA reads as TGCAGTGCTACTCCCGGTTCTGAAGCTTTCTTT. Its protein product is CSATPGSEAFF.

The chain carries TRBV2 and TRBJ2-2, with TRBD1 matching 9 bases. The V gene end was trimmed by 5 bases and the J gene end by 4 bases; junction bases not matched to a gene: 8. The CDR3 loop spans 16 amino acids. Germline CDR1 is SNHLY and CDR2 is FYNNEI. CDR3 sequence reads: CASSTGGYFSTGELFF. Here the CDR3 DNA reads TGTGCCAGCAGTACAGGGGGCTATTTCAGCACCGGGGAGCTGTTTTTT.

The chain employs TRBV7-2 and TRBJ1-6, with TRBD1 identical over 9 bases. CDR1 is SGHTA, CDR2 FQGNSA, per germline. Trimming at V came to 1 base and at J to 6 bases, leaving 1 base not matched to a gene. The CDR3 length is 15 residues. CDR3: CASSLDRGRNSPLHF. The CDR3 DNA sequence: TGTGCCAGCAGCTTAGACAGGGGGCGTAATTCACCCCTCCACTTT.

This clone was recorded only once. V gene TRBV10-3 combines with J gene TRBJ1-2, with D uncertain. The V and J ends lost 4 bases and 8 bases respectively, with 11 bases between them. From germline, CDR1 is ENHRY and CDR2 SYGVKD. CDR3 length: 12 amino acids. For the CDR3, the DNA is TGTGCCATCAGTGTATCTGGGCAGGGCTACACCTTC. It specifies CAISVSGQGYTF.

This chain uses TRBV12-2 with TRBJ2-3; the table's D call, TRBD1, has no DNA check behind it. TRBV12-2 is a known pseudogene. The CDR3 sequence is 16 residues long. This chain's CDR3 is CASRLVAVRGTDTQYF. CDR3 coding DNA: TGTGCAAGTCGCTTAGTCGCAGTCAGGGGCACAGATACGCAGTATTTT.

The V call is TRBV19, the J call TRBJ2-7, with 7 bases lining up with TRBD1. The germline V gene has CDR1 LNHDA and CDR2 SQIVND (reference sequence). The V segment lost 3 bases and the J segment 4 bases; nucleotides outside the gene matches: 9. The CDR3 runs 15 residues. CDR3 sequence: CASSITLGTVYEQYF. The CDR3 DNA sequence: TGTGCCAGTAGTATCACACTCGGGACAGTGTACGAGCAGTACTTC.